This T cell receptor beta chain was obtained from a study of T-cell memory formation after mild COVID-19. CDR1 SEHNR and CDR2 FQNEAQ come from the germline V gene (reference sequence). Trimming cost V 5 bases and J 5 bases; bases outside gene matches: 7. The CDR3 runs 15 residues. This clonotype was observed a few times. Its antigen is undetermined. TCRdb re-called the 5' RACE reads through MiXCR, storing one row per CDR3 protein. Of roughly 350,000 distinct CDR3 sequences in the sample, approximately 13% were seen once. Study results and caveats: Prior to infection, memory already included some responding clones, suggesting cross-reactive memory joined.

This sequence was found in a man between 18 and 35 years old who had mild COVID-19 (a few samples of this study predate the infection). Cell type and time point are not known. The chain joins TRBV7-9 to TRBJ2-2, with 8 bases lining up with TRBD1. The source material was PBMCs or a T cell subset sorted from them (not recorded which). The CDR3: CASSPRRTGTGELFF. CDR3 DNA: TGTGCCAGCAGCCCCAGGAGGACAGGGACCGGGGAGCTGTTTTTT.